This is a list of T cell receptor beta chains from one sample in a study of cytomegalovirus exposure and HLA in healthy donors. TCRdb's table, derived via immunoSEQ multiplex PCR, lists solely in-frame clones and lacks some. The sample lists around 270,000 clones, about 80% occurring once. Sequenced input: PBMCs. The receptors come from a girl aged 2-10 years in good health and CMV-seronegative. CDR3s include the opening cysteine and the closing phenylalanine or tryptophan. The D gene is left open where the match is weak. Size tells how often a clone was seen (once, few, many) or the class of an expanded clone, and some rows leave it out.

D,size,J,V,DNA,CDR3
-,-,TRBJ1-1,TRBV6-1,TGTGCCAGCAGTGAACGAGGGGGAATATACACTGAAGCTTTCTTT,CASSERGGIYTEAFF
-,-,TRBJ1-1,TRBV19,TGTGCCAGTAGCCAGGGGTACACTGAAGCTTTCTTT,CASSQGYTEAFF
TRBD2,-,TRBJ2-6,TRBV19,TGTGCCAGTAGTTCTAGCGGGAGGGCTGGGGCCAACGTCCTGACTTTC,CASSSSGRAGANVLTF
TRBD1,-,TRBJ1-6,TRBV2,TGTGCCAGCATGGGACAGGTGGACTCACCCCTCCACTTT,CASMGQVDSPLHF
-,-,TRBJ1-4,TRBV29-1,TGCAGCGTACAGGGAAGTGAAAAACTGTTTTTT,CSVQGSEKLFF
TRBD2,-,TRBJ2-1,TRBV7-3,TGTGCCAGCAGCTCCCGACTAGCGGGAGATGGTGAGCAGTTCTTC,CASSSRLAGDGEQFF
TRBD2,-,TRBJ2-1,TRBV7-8,TGTGCCAGCAGCTTACTAGCGGGGGGGCCGGGGGGCAATGAGCAGTTCTTC,CASSLLAGGPGGNEQFF
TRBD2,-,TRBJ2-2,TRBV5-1,TGCGCCAGCAGCTCCAAAACTAGCGGGACCGGGGAGCTGTTTTTT,CASSSKTSGTGELFF
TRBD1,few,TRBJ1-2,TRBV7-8,TGTGCCAGCAGCTTAGCGCGCCCGGGACAGGGTTATGGTGGCTACACCTTC,CASSLARPGQGYGGYTF
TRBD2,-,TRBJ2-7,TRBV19,TGTGCCAGTAGTTTTGTAGCGGGAGTGATTTACGAGCAGTACTTC,CASSFVAGVIYEQYF